The source of this T cell receptor (beta chain) is a study of Graves' ophthalmopathy and Graves' hyperthyroidism. Study-level findings and limits: Detection in blood was also observed for most expanded thyroid clonotypes above 0.001 frequency.

RNA transcripts were the source from which TCR beta CDR3 regions were amplified. First-round RT-PCR employed HTBI primers, with a second-round multiplex PCR after it. A single record per CDR3 protein comes from TCRdb applying MiXCR to the multiplex PCR reads. This table has under 350,000 distinct CDR3 sequences, under 20% appearing once. In this sample, this clonotype turned up many times. Its target is unknown. Per germline, CDR1 SGHRS and CDR2 YFSETQ. V was clipped by 0 bases and J by 4 bases, with 10 bases between them. The CDR3 has 15 residues. This clonotype was sampled from an adult man with Graves' ophthalmopathy. The gene calls are TRBV5-1 and TRBJ2-2; unclear D gene. Sequenced material: peripheral blood. The CDR3 nucleotides read TGCGCCAGCAGCTTGGCCCTACAGAGCACCGGGGAGCTGTTTTTT. It yields the protein CASSLALQSTGELFF. Based on the CDR3 plus reference TRBV5-1 and TRBJ2-2, the full variable domain is KAGVTQTPRYLIKTRGQQVTLSCSPISGHRSVSWYQQTPGQGLQFLFEYFSETQRNKGNFPGRFSGRQFSNSRSEMNVSTLELGDSALYLCASSLALQSTGELFFGEGSRLTVL.